The TCR beta chain under discussion was sequenced for a study of blood T cell repertoires in COVID-19. Overall study: Sources were T cells, B-cell-depleted T cells, or PBMCs; the material itself was cDNA or gDNA.

V was shortened by 8 bases and J by 2 bases, with 16 bases between the two germline ends. The CDR3 has 14 residues. From germline, CDR1 is MDHEN and CDR2 SYDVKM. Assay used: immunoSEQ multiplex PCR; TCRdb lists only in-frame clones, some missing. The sample has 40,000 to 65,000 clones; more than 70% are singletons. The TCR comes from a man in his 70s with active COVID-19. V usage is TRBV28 and J usage is TRBJ2-7, with D possibly being TRBD1 (5 bases). Sequenced material: peripheral blood. CDR3: CASASGSTTYEQYF. CDR3 in DNA: TGTGCCAGCGCCTCAGGGTCCACCACCTACGAGCAGTACTTC. Based on the CDR3 plus reference TRBV28 and TRBJ2-7, the full variable domain is DVKVTQSSRYLVKRTGEKVFLECVQDMDHENMFWYRQDPGLGLRLIYFSYDVKMKEKGDIPEGYSVSREKKERFSLILESASTNQTSMYLCASASGSTTYEQYFGPGTRLTVT.